A selection of T cell receptor beta chains follows, all from one sample in a study of OX40 agonist ivuxolimab in advanced cancers. Profiling relied on immunoSEQ multiplex PCR, and the TCRdb table lists in-frame clones only, not all of them. The table has under 60,000 clones, 85% to 95% seen once. Sequenced material: CD4+ or CD8+ T cells sorted from blood, taken in a trial of the OX40 agonist ivuxolimab. The receptors come from an adult with an advanced solid tumor such as melanoma, head and neck, liver or kidney cancer. Both conserved end residues are part of each CDR3. D genes are given only for firm matches.

14	TRBV7-9	TRBJ1-1	TRBD1	TGTGCCAGCAGCGACGGACAGGGGGAGACTGAAGCTTTCTTT	CASSDGQGETEAFF
14	TRBV28	TRBJ1-4	.	TGTGCCAGCAGTTCCTTGGGGTCTAATGAAAAACTGTTTTTT	CASSSLGSNEKLFF
12	TRBV5-1	TRBJ2-5	.	TGCGCCAGCAGCCTCCCCCAAGAGACCCAGTACTTC	CASSLPQETQYF
13	TRBV4-1	TRBJ1-1	.	TGCGCCAGCAGCCACGCGCGGGGGACTGAAGCTTTCTTT	CASSHARGTEAFF
16	TRBV29-1	TRBJ1-3	.	TGCAGCGTTGAAGACGGACAGTACCCAACTGGAAACACCATATATTTT	CSVEDGQYPTGNTIYF
16	TRBV27	TRBJ2-3	.	TGTGCCAGCAGTGCCATGGAAGGGAAAGTCCCTGATACGCAGTATTTT	CASSAMEGKVPDTQYF
15	TRBV4-1	TRBJ1-2	.	TGCGCCAGCAGCCAAGATTACGGGCAGGTGTATGGCTACACCTTC	CASSQDYGQVYGYTF
13	TRBV5-6	TRBJ2-1	.	TGTGCCAGCAGCTCAAGGAGATACAATGAGCAGTTCTTC	CASSSRRYNEQFF
16	TRBV4-3	TRBJ2-2	TRBD1	TGCGCCAGCAGCCAAGCCGGGACAGGGGTCACCGGGGAGCTGTTTTTT	CASSQAGTGVTGELFF
13	TRBV9	TRBJ1-2	.	TGTGCCAGCAGCTACAGTGGCCTGCGCGGCTACACCTTC	CASSYSGLRGYTF
19	TRBV9	TRBJ2-1	TRBD1	TGTGCCAGCAGCTCCCGAGGGCGGGACAGGGATTCCTCCTACAATGAGCAGTTCTTC	CASSSRGRDRDSSYNEQFF